This is a list of T cell receptor beta chains from one sample in a study of Graves' ophthalmopathy and Graves' hyperthyroidism. TCRdb called the multiplex PCR reads again in MiXCR, with one record for every CDR3 protein. The repertoire holds 400,000 to 450,000 distinct CDR3 sequences, with more than 20% as singletons. The specimen was peripheral blood. The receptors originated from a woman aged 18 to 35 with stable Graves' hyperthyroidism. The conserved cysteine and the conserved F or W are not part of the CDR3 here.

cdr3_aa j_call v_call
SARDQAGRTGGTQY TRBJ2-5 TRBV20-1
ASSWGDRHSYEQY TRBJ2-7 TRBV28
ASSAQSLTGELF TRBJ2-2 TRBV7-6
ASSQHAMNTEAF TRBJ1-1 TRBV7-9
ASSFRRQGGEQY TRBJ2-7 TRBV5-6
ASSSLGASGYT TRBJ1-2 TRBV6-5
ASSLFHRGTEAF TRBJ1-1 TRBV5-1
ASRFTLENSNQPQH TRBJ1-5 TRBV6-2/TRBV6-3
ASSQIRNGRTLTQY TRBJ2-5 TRBV3-1
ASSYFRETSAF TRBJ1-1 TRBV6-5
ASSLGAGEVYGYT TRBJ1-2 TRBV6-5
AIMGTGTGTEAF TRBJ1-1 TRBV10-3
ASSEYQTGQPQH TRBJ1-5 TRBV6-1
SASDRASLYEQY TRBJ2-7 TRBV20-1
ASSICCRETKY TRBJ2-5 TRBV19
ASSPEGRNTEAF TRBJ1-1 TRBV9
ASSLDSTYEQY TRBJ2-7 TRBV5-1
ASSSSGISPNQPQH TRBJ1-5 TRBV19
ASSQPGQNNYGYT TRBJ1-2 TRBV4-1
ASSRDYSSSGANVLT TRBJ2-6 TRBV19
ASTRSGANVLT TRBJ2-6 TRBV6-2/TRBV6-3
ASSLTSTGATGELF TRBJ2-2 TRBV7-3
ASSLGWDQY TRBJ2-5 TRBV11-2
SARTLDSDYGYT TRBJ1-2 TRBV20-1
AWSRKGQDNTEAF TRBJ1-1 TRBV30
ASSVAQAGGGGELF TRBJ2-2 TRBV9
ASSRDGMELYEQY TRBJ2-7 TRBV14
ASSQAGEGNIQY TRBJ2-4 TRBV4-3
SAVPGGANVLT TRBJ2-6 TRBV20-1
ASNPLGQGYEQY TRBJ2-7 TRBV14
ASSEARRRYQETQY TRBJ2-5 TRBV6-1
ASSLKPQEPGVRGTEAF TRBJ1-1 TRBV7-3
ASSFPSRPLGFRSNTGELF TRBJ2-2 TRBV5-1
ASSYRTSQNTEAF TRBJ1-1 TRBV5-6
ASSLEWVYQPQH TRBJ1-5 TRBV12-3/TRBV12-4
ASSSWGQGNGYT TRBJ1-2 TRBV12-3/TRBV12-4
ASRPTGVSNQPQH TRBJ1-5 TRBV28
ATSQAGYGYT TRBJ1-2 TRBV12-3/TRBV12-4
ASSEGAGAAYEQY TRBJ2-7 TRBV6-1
ASSRPRGPSGTETQY TRBJ2-5 TRBV7-8
ASSLVGREAF TRBJ1-1 TRBV7-8
ASSLSTGTSGNTIY TRBJ1-3 TRBV28
ASGRTGENSPLH TRBJ1-6 TRBV12-5
ASSTPSGDTEAF TRBJ1-1 TRBV28
ASSYQTGMGNQPQH TRBJ1-5 TRBV6-2/TRBV6-3
ATSDHGQYEQY TRBJ2-7 TRBV24-1
ASRTGFTEAF TRBJ1-1 TRBV2
ASSLDVQGTEAF TRBJ1-1 TRBV12-3/TRBV12-4
ASSFGQGVDTGELF TRBJ2-2 TRBV6-1